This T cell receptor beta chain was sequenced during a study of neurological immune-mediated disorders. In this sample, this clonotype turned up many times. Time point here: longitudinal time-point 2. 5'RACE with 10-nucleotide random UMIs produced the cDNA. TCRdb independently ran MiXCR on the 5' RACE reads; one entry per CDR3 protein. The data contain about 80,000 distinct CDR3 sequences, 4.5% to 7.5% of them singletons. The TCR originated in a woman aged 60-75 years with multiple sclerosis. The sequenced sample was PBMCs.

The CDR3 DNA reads TGTGCCAGCTCACCCGGAGGCCGTGGACAAGGGAGTAGCTATGGCTACACCTTC. Protein product: CASSPGGRGQGSSYGYTF. This chain uses TRBV18 with TRBJ1-2, with D perhaps TRBD1 (5 bases). The CDR3 runs to 18 residues. CDR1 and CDR2 from the germline V gene are KGHSH and LQKENI. Trimming pared 3 bases from V and 4 bases from J, leaving 24 bases between.